Below, 18 T cell receptor beta chains from the same sample are listed, as sequenced in a study of cytomegalovirus exposure and HLA in healthy donors. Both 60 Vbeta primers and 13 Jbeta primers went into the PCR. The protocol was immunoSEQ multiplex PCR, while the TCRdb copy is restricted to in-frame clones and leaves out a portion. Here the sample spans tens of thousands of clones, roughly four fifths being singletons. Sequenced: PBMCs. The receptor set was obtained from a woman in her thirties in good health and CMV-seropositive.

The chain carries TRBV7-8 and TRBJ2-3, with 8 bases matching TRBD2. This CDR3 comprises 14 residues. J was trimmed by 4 bases and V by 3 bases; bases with no gene match: 3. CDR1 and CDR2 (germline): SGHVS, FQNEAQ. CDR3 amino acids: CASSFDGRADTQYF. Written as DNA, the CDR3 is TGTGCCAGCAGCTTCGACGGGAGGGCAGATACGCAGTATTTT.

In the case of this clone: One junction end disagrees with the germline gene, perhaps due to a read error. The chain has TRBV7-9 and TRBJ2-2; the D is unclear. The CDR3 runs to 14 residues. Germline assignment: CDR1 SEHNR and CDR2 FQNEAQ (reference sequence). CDR3 amino acids: CSSSSRPDTGELFF. The CDR3 DNA follows: TGTTCCAGCAGCTCTAGACCAGACACCGGGGAGCTGTTTTTT.

This clone showed up just once. The chain couples TRBV27 to TRBJ1-1; tentatively, D is TRBD1 (6 bases). This CDR3 comprises 13 residues. Trimming took off 6 bases at V and 4 bases at J, with 12 bases between the two ends. The germline V gene encodes CDR1 MNHEY and CDR2 SMNVEV (reference sequence). CDR3 in DNA: TGTGCCAGCAGGCTGACAGGCCTCACTGAAGCTTTCTTT. Translation gives CASRLTGLTEAFF.

V is TRBV5-4 and J is TRBJ2-1; 7 bases agree with TRBD2. Germline V gives CDR1 SGHNT, CDR2 YYREEE (reference sequence). This CDR3 contains 11 residues. J lost 6 bases, V lost 7 bases, and 1 base had no gene match. In nucleotides, the CDR3 is TGTGCCAGCGGCGGGAGCAATGAGCAGTTCTTC. This gives the protein CASGGSNEQFF. Looking up the rest from reference TRBV5-4 and TRBJ2-1 gives the full variable domain: ETGVTQSPTHLIKTRGQQVTLRCSSQSGHNTVSWYQQALGQGPQFIFQYYREEENGRGNFPPRFSGLQFPNYSSELNVNALELDDSALYLCASGGSNEQFFGPGTRLTVL.

The rearrangement joins TRBV23-1 to TRBJ1-4; TRBD1 aligns across 7 bases. TRBV23-1 is recorded as an ORF, its role being uncertain. The CDR3 loop spans 16 amino acids. J gave up 7 bases and V 3 bases, and 11 bases lay outside the gene matches. The chain's CDR3 is CASSQPRPGGGEKLFF. Written as DNA, the CDR3 is TGCGCCAGCAGTCAGCCCCGGCCAGGGGGAGGTGAAAAACTGTTTTTT.

The rearrangement links TRBV4-2 to TRBJ2-2; D is uncertain. The V end lost 4 bases, the J end lost 10 bases, and 10 bases lay between the germline ends. Germline values: CDR1 LGHNA, CDR2 YNFKEQ. CDR3 length equals 12 residues. The CDR3 is CASSLNTLELFF. CDR3 sequence (DNA): TGTGCCAGCAGCCTAAACACCTTGGAGCTGTTTTTT.

This clone was counted a few times. V usage is TRBV28 and J usage is TRBJ2-2; weak D call: TRBD2 (5 bases). Trimming took off 7 bases at V and 3 bases at J, with 9 bases between the two ends. The germline V gene encodes CDR1 MDHEN and CDR2 SYDVKM. The length of the CDR3 is 13 residues. The CDR3 coding sequence is TGTGCCAGCATAACTAGGGACACCGGGGAGCTGTTTTTT. It encodes CASITRDTGELFF.

The gene calls are TRBV7-9 and TRBJ2-1; D possibly corresponds to TRBD1 (6 bases). Trimming took 4 bases from V and 5 from J, leaving 15 bases between them. CDR1 is SEHNR and CDR2 is FQNEAQ in the germline V gene (reference sequence). This CDR3 has 15 residues. The CDR3 sequence: CASSSQGGTNNEQFF. The CDR3 nucleotides are TGTGCCAGCAGCTCACAGGGTGGGACAAACAATGAGCAGTTCTTC.

The chain combines TRBV6-1 with TRBJ1-5, with D possibly TRBD1 on 5 matching bases. Germline values: CDR1 MNHNS, CDR2 SASEGT. This CDR3 has 15 amino acids. V was clipped by 2 bases and J by 7 bases, with 15 bases between them. CDR3 residues: CASSESGGTRQPQHF. The CDR3 region has the DNA TGTGCCAGCAGTGAAAGTGGGGGGACGAGGCAGCCCCAGCATTTT.

V usage is TRBV11-3 and J usage is TRBJ2-7; D is unclear. The CDR3 loop spans 15 amino acids. Germline CDR1 reads SGHNT; CDR2 reads YENEEA. The V gene lost 1 base and the J gene lost 3 bases, with 13 bases spanning the gap. The CDR3 protein is CASSLGHVTSYEQYF. CDR3 sequence (DNA): TGTGCCAGCAGCTTAGGGCATGTAACCAGCTACGAGCAGTACTTC.

The genes are TRBV6-1 and TRBJ2-7; no definite D call. Trimming stripped 4 bases from V and 4 bases from J, with 17 bases between. Germline values: CDR1 MNHNS, CDR2 SASEGT. The CDR3 runs 15 residues. CDR3 protein: CASSGATLPYYEQYF. DNA for the CDR3: TGTGCCAGCAGTGGGGCAACCTTACCATATTACGAGCAGTACTTC.

V usage is TRBV10-2 and J usage is TRBJ2-4; perhaps TRBD2 as D (5 bases). V dropped 5 bases and J dropped 8 bases, with 10 bases sitting between them. CDR3 size: 12 residues. Germline V gene lookup returns CDR1 WSHSY and CDR2 SAAADI. The CDR3 protein is CASSHRRDIQYF. As DNA, the CDR3 is TGCGCCAGCAGTCACCGGCGGGACATTCAGTACTTC.

The chain has TRBV7-8 and TRBJ2-7; TRBD1 might be the D (7 bases). CDR1 and CDR2 from the germline V gene are SGHVS and FQNEAQ. This CDR3 has 15 residues. The germline V and J ends were trimmed by 4 bases and 0 bases, with 13 bases remaining between them. The CDR3 region is CASSWAGQFSYEQYF. In nucleotides, the CDR3 is TGTGCCAGCAGCTGGGCGGGACAGTTCTCCTACGAGCAGTACTTC.

This chain connects TRBV28 to TRBJ2-7, with D unresolved. V dropped 2 bases and J dropped 2 bases, with 16 bases sitting between them. The germline CDR1 and CDR2 sequences are MDHEN and SYDVKM. CDR3 length: 16 amino acids. The DNA for the CDR3 is TGTGCCAGCAGTTTAAATACTATCGGGTCGACCTACGAGCAGTACTTC. Protein: CASSLNTIGSTYEQYF.

The chain recombines TRBV18 with TRBJ2-1; 10 bases line up with TRBD2. V dropped 1 base and J dropped 5; count of bases not matched to a gene: 2. The CDR3 loop spans 15 amino acids. In germline, CDR1 is KGHSH, CDR2 LQKENI. CDR3 DNA sequence: TGTGCCAGCTCACCACGGACTAGCGGTAACAATGAGCAGTTCTTC. Translated, it gives CASSPRTSGNNEQFF.

This clone was observed a handful of times. The junction departs from germline at one end; a sequencing error may be responsible. The chain couples TRBV7-9 to TRBJ1-2; weak D call: TRBD1 (5 bases). Looked up from germline, CDR1 is SEHNR and CDR2 is FQNEAQ (reference sequence). The CDR3 is 14 residues long. CDR3 region: CASSLGSGDRLSIF. The CDR3 DNA follows: TGTGCCAGCAGCTTAGGATCGGGGGATCGACTTTCGATCTTC.

The chain links TRBV9 to TRBJ1-5; maybe TRBD1 (5 bases). The CDR3 is made up of 17 amino acids. Trimming removed 4 bases at V and 0 bases at J, with 17 bases between. Per germline, CDR1 SGDLS and CDR2 YYNGEE. The chain's CDR3 is CASSKEPQGTSNQPQHF. DNA of the CDR3: TGTGCCAGCAGCAAAGAGCCCCAGGGAACTAGCAATCAGCCCCAGCATTTT.

The chain recombines TRBV4-1 with TRBJ1-5; 9 bases fit TRBD1. Germline V gives CDR1 MGHRA, CDR2 YSYEKL. The junction had 5 bases not matched to a gene; V was cut back by 1 base and J by 7 bases. The CDR3 runs 15 residues. Here the CDR3 DNA reads TGCGCCAGCAGCCAAGTACAGGGGGCAGGACAGCCCCAGCATTTT. Translated, it gives CASSQVQGAGQPQHF.